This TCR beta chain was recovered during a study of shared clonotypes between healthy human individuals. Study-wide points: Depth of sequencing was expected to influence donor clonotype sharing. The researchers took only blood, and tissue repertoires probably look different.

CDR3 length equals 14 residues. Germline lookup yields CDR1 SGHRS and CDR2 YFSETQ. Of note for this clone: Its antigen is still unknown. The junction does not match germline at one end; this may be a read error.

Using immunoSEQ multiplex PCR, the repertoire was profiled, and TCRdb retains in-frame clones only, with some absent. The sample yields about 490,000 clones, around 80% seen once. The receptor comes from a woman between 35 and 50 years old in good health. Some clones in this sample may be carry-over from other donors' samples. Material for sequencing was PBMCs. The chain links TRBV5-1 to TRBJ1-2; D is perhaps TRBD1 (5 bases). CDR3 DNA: TGCGCCAGCAGCTTTCTCGGGGGAGACTATGGCCACACCTTC. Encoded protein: CASSFLGGDYGHTF.